This T cell receptor beta chain was profiled in a study of graft-versus-host responses after intestinal transplantation. Study summary: Grafts were multivisceral, liver-intestinal, or isolated intestinal. Anti-thymocyte globulin induction preceded about 3 years of tacrolimus and steroid maintenance in all recipients.

The assay was immunoSEQ multiplex PCR, and TCRdb's table has in-frame clones only and misses some. The data contain some 87,000 clones, about nine tenths of them seen just once; the ten biggest clones take up over 0.3%. Germline lookup yields CDR1 MNHEY and CDR2 SMNVEV (reference sequence). After removal of 5 bases from V and 4 bases from J, the junction contained 9 bases not matched to a gene. This CDR3 comprises 15 residues. Remarks on this clone: Antigen specificity is unknown.

The chain uses TRBV27 and TRBJ1-2; 8 bases line up with TRBD1. Here the sequenced sample was unstimulated CD4+ T cells sorted from spleen or lymph node cells, taken before intestinal transplant. The TCR originated in a human donor who received an intestinal transplant. CDR3 DNA sequence: TGTGCCAGCAGTCCCCTTACAGGGGGATCCTATGGCTACACCTTC. Protein: CASSPLTGGSYGYTF.